The 26 T cell receptor beta chains presented below share a single source sample, sequenced in a study of Graves' ophthalmopathy and Graves' hyperthyroidism. Researchers took RNA transcripts and amplified TCR beta CDR3 regions from them. An opening RT-PCR round employed HTBI primers and preceded a second-round multiplex PCR. Each CDR3 protein gets one entry after TCRdb re-called the multiplex PCR reads with MiXCR. The table includes about 340,000 distinct CDR3 sequences, under 20% detected once. The sequenced sample was peripheral blood. All receptors derive from an adult man with Graves' ophthalmopathy.

At least ten counts were recorded for this clonotype. This sequence joins TRBV27 and TRBJ1-5, with D perhaps TRBD1 (6 bases). Germline V gives CDR1 MNHEY, CDR2 SMNVEV (reference sequence). The V end lost 5 bases, the J end lost 6 bases, and 20 bases lay between the germline ends. This CDR3 is 16 amino acids long. CDR3 sequence: CASSPMTGFGSQPQHF. In DNA, the CDR3 is TGTGCCAGCAGTCCGATGACAGGTTTCGGGTCTCAGCCCCAGCATTTT.

There are many counts of this clonotype. This chain joins TRBV4-3 and TRBJ2-7; 8 nucleotides match TRBD1. The V gene end was trimmed by 3 bases and the J gene end by 2 bases; junction bases not matched to a gene: 9. In germline, CDR1 is LGHNA, CDR2 YSLEER. The CDR3 spans 16 residues. Here the CDR3 DNA reads TGCGCCAGCAGCCACATACAGGGGGTTGTTGCCTACGAGCAGTACTTC. Translated, it gives CASSHIQGVVAYEQYF.

Concerning this clonotype itself: Germline and junction disagree at one end, which may indicate a read error. This chain links TRBV5-1 with TRBJ2-7; D assignment may be TRBD1 or TRBD2 (5 bases each). The CDR3 length is 14 residues. Germline CDR1 SGHRS, CDR2 YFSETQ. The CDR3, as DNA: TGCGCCAGCAGTTCCCTTGGGGGAACCTACGTGCAGTACTTC. It yields the protein CASSSLGGTYVQYF. The whole variable domain, remainder taken from reference TRBV5-1 and TRBJ2-7, is KAGVTQTPRYLIKTRGQQVTLSCSPISGHRSVSWYQQTPGQGLQFLFEYFSETQRNKGNFPGRFSGRQFSNSRSEMNVSTLELGDSALYLCASSSLGGTYVQYFGPGTRLTVT.

This clonotype was detected many times. In nucleotides, the CDR3 is TGCAGTGCTCCGGACAGGGGTACCGACGAGCAGTACTTC. The encoded protein is CSAPDRGTDEQYF. The rearrangement links TRBV20-1 to TRBJ2-7; 9 bases fit TRBD1. V was clipped by 5 bases and J by 5 bases; unmatched bases: 7. Germline V gene data show CDR1 as DFQATT and CDR2 as SNEGSKA (reference sequence). The CDR3 is 13 amino acids.

As for this clonotype: This is likely a read error, given that the CDR3 carries no conserved phenylalanine or tryptophan at its end. The chain combines TRBV6-1 with TRBJ2-7; possible D gene TRBD1, 5 bases. The CDR3 sequence is 13 residues long. The germline V and J ends were trimmed by 1 base and 5 bases, with 9 bases remaining between them. The V gene's germline CDR1 is MNHNS and CDR2 SASEGT. CDR3 coding DNA: TGTGCCAGCAGTGAAGTACCAGGGAACGAGCAGTACCTC. This codes for CASSEVPGNEQYL.

In this sample, this clonotype turned up many times. The V call is TRBV13, the J call TRBJ2-7; D might be TRBD1 (5 bases). V was cut by 1 base and J by 0 bases, with 7 bases left in between. The CDR3 length is 14 residues. Germline-derived CDR1 and CDR2 are PRHDT and FYEKMQ (reference sequence). The CDR3 DNA follows: TGTGCCAGCAGCTTAGCGGACAACTCCTACGAGCAGTACTTC. The encoded protein is CASSLADNSYEQYF.

This clonotype has ten or more counts. The rearrangement joins TRBV12-3 or TRBV12-4 to TRBJ1-1; possibly TRBD1 for D (6 bases). The CDR3 is 14 amino acids. V was trimmed by 5 bases and J by 1 base, leaving 11 bases between them. Here the CDR3 DNA reads TGTGCCAGCAGTCCTTGGACAGAGAACACTGAAGCTTTCTTT. It translates to CASSPWTENTEAFF.

This clonotype has at least ten counts. The V and J genes are TRBV10-3 and TRBJ1-5, with D unresolved. CDR1 and CDR2 (germline): ENHRY, SYGVKD. Trimming removed 4 bases at V and 0 bases at J, with 16 bases between. The CDR3 runs 17 residues. CDR3 sequence reads: CAISASRGLHSNQPQHF. For the CDR3, the DNA is TGTGCCATCAGTGCCTCCCGCGGGTTACATAGCAATCAGCCCCAGCATTTT.

This clonotype was found many times. The gene calls are TRBV7-2 and TRBJ2-5, with 12 positions matching TRBD1. The germline V gene has CDR1 SGHTA and CDR2 FQGNSA. The junction had 6 bases not matched to a gene; V was cut back by 1 base and J by 6 bases. The CDR3 has 16 residues. DNA for the CDR3: TGTGCCAGCAGCTTAGACCGGGACAGGGGGCGGAAGACCCAGTACTTC. It encodes CASSLDRDRGRKTQYF.

This clonotype was counted many times. The rearrangement links TRBV7-2 to TRBJ1-5; D is perhaps TRBD1 (5 bases). Between the trimmed V and J ends, which lost 1 base and 7 bases, there was a span of 11 bases. CDR3 length equals 14 residues. Germline V CDR1 and CDR2: SGHTA, FQGNSA. In DNA form, the CDR3 reads TGTGCCAGCAGCTTAGGGGGCGTTCGGCAGCCCCAGCATTTT. Amino acid sequence: CASSLGGVRQPQHF.

CDR3 nucleotides: TGTGCCAGCAGTTTAGGCAGGTCGACTGAAGCTTTCTTT. Translation: CASSLGRSTEAFF. This chain links TRBV12-3 or TRBV12-4 with TRBJ1-1; D unresolved. V was pared by 1 base and J by 5 bases, with 8 bases between. The CDR3 totals 13 residues.

This clonotype appeared many times. This chain connects TRBV7-2 to TRBJ1-6; a possible D gene is TRBD1 (6 bases). CDR1 and CDR2 from the germline V gene are SGHTA and FQGNSA. The CDR3 totals 15 residues. With 1 base removed from V and 6 bases from J, the gap between germline ends came to 10 bases. DNA for the CDR3: TGTGCCAGCAGCTTAGAGGACAGAGCTAATTCACCCCTCCACTTT. Its protein product is CASSLEDRANSPLHF.

V gene TRBV4-1 combines with J gene TRBJ1-1, with D hard to call. The germline V and J ends were trimmed by 1 base and 8 bases, with 11 bases remaining between them. The CDR3 contains 13 residues. Germline V CDR1 and CDR2: MGHRA, YSYEKL. The CDR3 DNA reads as TGCGCCAGCAGCCAAGTCCCTGACGAGGAAGCTTTCTTT. It specifies CASSQVPDEEAFF.

This clonotype was detected many times. The chain joins TRBV28 to TRBJ1-5; 11 positions match TRBD1. Unmatched junction bases numbered 2, after V lost 4 bases and J lost 3 bases. The CDR3 consists of 15 residues. Germline-derived CDR1 and CDR2 are MDHEN and SYDVKM. The CDR3 loop reads CASSWTGGFNQPQHF. CDR3 nucleotides: TGTGCCAGCAGTTGGACAGGGGGCTTCAATCAGCCCCAGCATTTT.

This clonotype was detected ten times or more. V usage is TRBV29-1 and J usage is TRBJ1-3; D not resolved. V dropped 5 bases and J dropped 4 bases, with 9 bases sitting between them. CDR1 is SQVTM, CDR2 ANQGSEA, per germline. This CDR3 is 12 amino acids long. The DNA of the CDR3 is TGCAGCGTTCAATCTGGAGGAAACACCATATATTTT. Translated, it gives CSVQSGGNTIYF. The whole variable domain, filled in from reference TRBV29-1 and TRBJ1-3, reads SAVISQKPSRDICQRGTSLTIQCQVDSQVTMMFWYRQQPGQSLTLIATANQGSEATYESGFVIDKFPISRPNLTFSTLTVSNMSPEDSSIYLCSVQSGGNTIYFGEGSWLTVV.

The V call is TRBV6-1, the J call TRBJ2-6, with D unclear. CDR3 length equals 16 residues. Germline V gives CDR1 MNHNS, CDR2 SASEGT. Trimming removed 1 base at V and 1 base at J, with 8 bases between. DNA for the CDR3: TGTGCCAGCAGTGAAGGCTGTGGTTCTGGGGCCAACGTCCTGACTTTC. This encodes CASSEGCGSGANVLTF.

At least ten counts were recorded for this clonotype. This chain links TRBV5-1 with TRBJ1-2; TRBD1 agrees at 11 bases. Germline loops: CDR1 SGHRS, CDR2 YFSETQ. The CDR3 has 17 amino acids. The V segment lost 3 bases and the J segment 8 bases; nucleotides outside the gene matches: 15. CDR3 sequence reads: CASSSHHGQGALPGYTF. CDR3 sequence (DNA): TGCGCCAGCAGCTCCCACCACGGACAGGGGGCGCTTCCCGGCTACACCTTC.

This clonotype has ten or more counts. The chain carries TRBV19 and TRBJ1-1; D gene uncertain. This CDR3 has 13 amino acids. V lost 4 bases, J lost 1 base, and 7 bases lay in between. Germline V CDR1 and CDR2: LNHDA, SQIVND (reference sequence). The CDR3 reads CASSRRWNTEAFF. The CDR3 coding sequence is TGTGCCAGTAGTAGACGCTGGAACACTGAAGCTTTCTTT.

This clonotype showed up many times. This chain connects TRBV6-5 to TRBJ2-7; possibly TRBD1 or TRBD2 for D (5 bases each). The CDR3 covers 14 residues. Germline assignment: CDR1 MNHEY and CDR2 SVGAGI. Trimming cost V 3 bases and J 1 base, with 10 bases left between them. CDR3 in DNA: TGTGCCAGCAGTTATGGGGACGGTTCCTACGAGCAGTACTTC. Residues: CASSYGDGSYEQYF.

This clonotype was counted ten times or more. The chain has TRBV12-3 or TRBV12-4 and TRBJ1-2; D not resolved. This CDR3 region has 15 residues. V lost 3 bases and J lost 1, with 12 bases in between. CDR3 coding DNA: TGTGCCAGCAGTTTCATGAGGGCCTTTAACTATGGCTACACCTTC. Translation: CASSFMRAFNYGYTF.

The chain recombines TRBV2 with TRBJ1-5; 9 bases map to TRBD1. CDR1 SNHLY and CDR2 FYNNEI come from the germline V gene. V was clipped by 3 bases and J by 4 bases; unmatched bases: 10. The CDR3 has 17 amino acids. The CDR3 loop is CASSEPGQGHGNQPQHF. The CDR3 coding sequence is TGTGCCAGCAGTGAGCCGGGACAGGGTCATGGTAATCAGCCCCAGCATTTT.

This sequence joins TRBV7-8 and TRBJ1-5; no clear D gene. The CDR3 extends over 15 amino acids. CDR1 and CDR2 (germline): SGHVS, FQNEAQ. Trimming took 2 bases from V and 7 from J, leaving 15 bases between them. The CDR3 nucleotides are TGTGCCAGCAGCTTAATTAGCGTACGCGGCCAGCCCCAGCATTTT. Its translation: CASSLISVRGQPQHF.

This clonotype was observed at least ten times. The chain joins TRBV20-1 to TRBJ2-5; D is perhaps TRBD1 (6 bases). The V gene's germline CDR1 is DFQATT and CDR2 SNEGSKA (reference sequence). The CDR3 extends over 12 amino acids. V was cut by 3 bases and J by 4 bases, with 9 bases left in between. The CDR3 DNA sequence: TGCAGTGCTAGTAACAGGGCAGAGACCCAGTACTTC. Protein sequence: CSASNRAETQYF.

This clonotype was seen ten or more times. The V and J genes are TRBV6-2 or TRBV6-3 and TRBJ1-2; TRBD1 matches 9 bases. Germline loops: CDR1 MNHEY, CDR2 SVGEGT. V gave up 4 bases and J gave up 4 bases; unmatched junction bases: 7. The CDR3 sequence is 15 residues long. Here the CDR3 reads CASSSGQGVIYGYTF. The DNA for the CDR3 is TGTGCCAGCAGTTCGGGACAGGGAGTAATCTATGGCTACACCTTC.

This clonotype came up once. Germline and junction disagree at one end, which may indicate a read error. The J gene is TRBJ1-2, the V gene TRBV4-2, with TRBD1 matching over 8 bases. Germline V gene lookup returns CDR1 LGHNA and CDR2 YNFKEQ. The CDR3 is 15 residues long. As DNA, the CDR3 is TGTGCCAGCAGCCAAGTTGGACAGGGCTGGAATGGCTTCACCTTC. It is translated as CASSQVGQGWNGFTF.

In this sample, this clonotype turned up many times. This chain connects TRBV7-3 to TRBJ2-5, with 9 bases fitting TRBD2. V shed 2 bases and J 5 bases; nucleotides not matched to a gene: 6. CDR3 length equals 15 residues. The V gene's germline CDR1 is SGHTA and CDR2 FQGTGA. CDR3 loop: CASSLFSGSGETQYF. DNA of the CDR3: TGTGCCAGCAGCTTATTTAGCGGGAGCGGTGAGACCCAGTACTTC. The entire variable domain, with the rest obtained from reference TRBV7-3 and TRBJ2-5, is as follows: GAGVSQTPSNKVTEKGKYVELRCDPISGHTALYWYRQSLGQGPEFLIYFQGTGAADDSGLPNDRFFAVRPEGSVSTLKIQRTERGDSAVYLCASSLFSGSGETQYFGPGTRLLVL.